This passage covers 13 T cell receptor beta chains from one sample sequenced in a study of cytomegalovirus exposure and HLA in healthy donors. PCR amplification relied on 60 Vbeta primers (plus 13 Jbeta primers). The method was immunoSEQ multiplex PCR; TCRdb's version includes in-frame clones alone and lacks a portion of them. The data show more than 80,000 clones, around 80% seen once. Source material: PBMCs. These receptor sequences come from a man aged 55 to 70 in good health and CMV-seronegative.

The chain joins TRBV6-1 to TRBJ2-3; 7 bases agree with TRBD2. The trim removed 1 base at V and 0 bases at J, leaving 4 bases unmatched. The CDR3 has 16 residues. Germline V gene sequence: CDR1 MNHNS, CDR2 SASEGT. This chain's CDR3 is CASSEGSGGSTDTQYF. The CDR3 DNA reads TGTGCCAGCAGTGAAGGTTCGGGGGGTAGCACAGATACGCAGTATTTT.

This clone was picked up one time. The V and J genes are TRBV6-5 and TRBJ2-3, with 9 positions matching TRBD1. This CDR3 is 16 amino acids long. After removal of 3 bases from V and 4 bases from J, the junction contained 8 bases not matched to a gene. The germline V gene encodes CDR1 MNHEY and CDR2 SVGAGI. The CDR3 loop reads CASSYRDRAGADTQYF. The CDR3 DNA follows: TGTGCCAGCAGTTATCGGGACAGGGCTGGCGCAGATACGCAGTATTTT.

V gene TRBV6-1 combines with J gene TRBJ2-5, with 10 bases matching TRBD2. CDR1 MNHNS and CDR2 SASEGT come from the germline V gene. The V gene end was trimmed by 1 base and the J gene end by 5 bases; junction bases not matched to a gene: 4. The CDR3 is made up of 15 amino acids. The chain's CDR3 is CASSEVGTSEETQYF. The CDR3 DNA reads TGTGCCAGCAGTGAAGTCGGGACTAGCGAGGAGACCCAGTACTTC.

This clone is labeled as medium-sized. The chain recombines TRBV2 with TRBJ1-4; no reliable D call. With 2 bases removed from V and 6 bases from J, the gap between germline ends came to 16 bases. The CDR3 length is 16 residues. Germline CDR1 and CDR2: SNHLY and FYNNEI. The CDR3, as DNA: TGTGCCAGCAGTGAAAAGGCCGGACTTCGGGATGAAAAACTGTTTTTT. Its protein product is CASSEKAGLRDEKLFF.

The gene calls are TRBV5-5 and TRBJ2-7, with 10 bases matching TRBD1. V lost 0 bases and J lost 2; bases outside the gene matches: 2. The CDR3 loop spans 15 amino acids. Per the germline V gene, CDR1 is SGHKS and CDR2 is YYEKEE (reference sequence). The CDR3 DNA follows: TGTGCCAGCAGCTTGGCCGGGACAGGGGCCTACGAGCAGTACTTC. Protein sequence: CASSLAGTGAYEQYF.

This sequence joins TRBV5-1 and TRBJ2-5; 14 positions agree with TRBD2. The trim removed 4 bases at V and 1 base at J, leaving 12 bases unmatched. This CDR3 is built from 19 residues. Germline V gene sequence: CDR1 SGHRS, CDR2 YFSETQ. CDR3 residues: CASSQPGTSGGPIQETQYF. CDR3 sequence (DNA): TGCGCCAGCAGCCAGCCCGGGACTAGCGGGGGCCCCATCCAAGAGACCCAGTACTTC.

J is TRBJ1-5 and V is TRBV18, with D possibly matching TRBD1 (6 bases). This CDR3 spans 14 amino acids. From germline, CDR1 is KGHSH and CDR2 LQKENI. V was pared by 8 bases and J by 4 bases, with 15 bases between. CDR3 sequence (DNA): TGTGCCAGCGCGGGGGGAGGGGGTAATCAGCCCCAGCATTTT. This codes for CASAGGGGNQPQHF. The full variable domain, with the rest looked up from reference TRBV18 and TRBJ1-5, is NAGVMQNPRHLVRRRGQEARLRCSPMKGHSHVYWYRQLPEEGLKFMVYLQKENIIDESGMPKERFSAEFPKEGPSILRIQQVVRGDSAAYFCASAGGGGNQPQHFGDGTRLSIL.

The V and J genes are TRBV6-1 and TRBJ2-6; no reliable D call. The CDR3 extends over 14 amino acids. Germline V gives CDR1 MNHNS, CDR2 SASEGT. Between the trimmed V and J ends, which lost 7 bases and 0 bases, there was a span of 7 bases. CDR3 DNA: TGTGCCAGCAAAGCAGGCTCTGGGGCCAACGTCCTGACTTTC. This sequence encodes CASKAGSGANVLTF.

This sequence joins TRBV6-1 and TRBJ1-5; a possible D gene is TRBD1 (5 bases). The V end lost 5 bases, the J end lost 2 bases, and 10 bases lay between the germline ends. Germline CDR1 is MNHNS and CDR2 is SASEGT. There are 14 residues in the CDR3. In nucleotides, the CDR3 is TGTGCCAGCAGTTCCCAAGGGGGCAATCAGCCCCAGCATTTT. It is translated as CASSSQGGNQPQHF.

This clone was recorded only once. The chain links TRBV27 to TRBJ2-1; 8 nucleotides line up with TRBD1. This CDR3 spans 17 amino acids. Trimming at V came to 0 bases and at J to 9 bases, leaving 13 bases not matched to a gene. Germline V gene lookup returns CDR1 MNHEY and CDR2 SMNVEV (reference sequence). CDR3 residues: CASSLSRRTGPRGEQFF. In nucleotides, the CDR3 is TGTGCCAGCAGTTTATCGAGGCGGACAGGGCCTAGGGGTGAGCAGTTCTTC.

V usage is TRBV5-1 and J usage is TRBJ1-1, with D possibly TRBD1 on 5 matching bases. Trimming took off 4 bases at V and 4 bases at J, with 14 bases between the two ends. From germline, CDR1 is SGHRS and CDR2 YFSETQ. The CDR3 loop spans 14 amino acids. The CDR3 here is CASSGGGGVTEAFF. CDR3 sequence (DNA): TGCGCCAGCAGCGGGGGGGGTGGGGTCACTGAAGCTTTCTTT.

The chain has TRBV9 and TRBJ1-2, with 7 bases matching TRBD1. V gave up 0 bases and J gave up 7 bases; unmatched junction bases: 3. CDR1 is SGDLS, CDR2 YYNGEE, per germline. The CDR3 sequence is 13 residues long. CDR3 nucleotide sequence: TGTGCCAGCAGCGTAGGACAGGGACTTGGCTACACCTTC. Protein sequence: CASSVGQGLGYTF.

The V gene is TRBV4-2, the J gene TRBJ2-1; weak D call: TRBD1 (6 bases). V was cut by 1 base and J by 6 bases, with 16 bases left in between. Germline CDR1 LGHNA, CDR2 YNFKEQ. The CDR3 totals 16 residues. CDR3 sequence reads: CASSQVLQGLFNEQFF. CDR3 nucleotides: TGTGCCAGCAGCCAAGTCCTACAGGGATTATTCAATGAGCAGTTCTTC.